This T cell receptor (beta chain) came from a study of blood T cell repertoires in COVID-19. At the level of the study: The study drew acute and convalescent COVID-19 samples from the United States, Italy and Spain. T cells, B-cell-depleted T cells, or PBMCs supplied cDNA or gDNA.

Per the germline V gene, CDR1 is LGHDT and CDR2 is YNNKEL (reference sequence). CDR3 length: 12 amino acids. V gave up 10 bases and J gave up 4 bases; unmatched junction bases: 5. In the study's own analysis: Counts of nucleated cells, estimated from reference gene primer amplification, were obtained. Profiling relied on immunoSEQ multiplex PCR, and the TCRdb table lists in-frame clones only, not all of them. V, J and clone size are those of that table, while D and trimming were read from the DNA. Among 90,000 to 120,000 clones listed, about 89% were seen once. Sequenced sample: peripheral blood. The chain combines TRBV3-1 (or the pseudogene TRBV3-2) with TRBJ1-2; 8 bases agree with TRBD1. This clonotype was sampled from a man in his forties or fifties with active or convalescent COVID-19. The CDR3 loop reads CATRTGSYGYTF. The DNA of the CDR3 is TGTGCCACCAGGACAGGGAGCTATGGCTACACCTTC.